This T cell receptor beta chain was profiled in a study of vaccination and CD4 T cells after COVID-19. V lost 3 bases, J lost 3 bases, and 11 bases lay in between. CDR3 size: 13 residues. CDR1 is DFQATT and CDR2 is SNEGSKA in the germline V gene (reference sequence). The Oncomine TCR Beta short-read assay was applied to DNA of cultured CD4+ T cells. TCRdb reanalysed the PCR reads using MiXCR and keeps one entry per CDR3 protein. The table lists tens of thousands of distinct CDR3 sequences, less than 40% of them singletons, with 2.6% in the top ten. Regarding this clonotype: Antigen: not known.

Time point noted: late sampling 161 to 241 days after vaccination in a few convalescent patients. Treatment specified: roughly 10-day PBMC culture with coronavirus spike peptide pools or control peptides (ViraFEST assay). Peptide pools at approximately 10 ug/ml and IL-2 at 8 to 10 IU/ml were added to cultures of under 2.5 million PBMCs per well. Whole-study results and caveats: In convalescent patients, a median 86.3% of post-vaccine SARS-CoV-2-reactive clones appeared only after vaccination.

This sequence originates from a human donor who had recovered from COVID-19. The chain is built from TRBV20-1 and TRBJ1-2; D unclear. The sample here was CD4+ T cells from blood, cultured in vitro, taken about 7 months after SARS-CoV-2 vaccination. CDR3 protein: CSASLRRDYGYTF. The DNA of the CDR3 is TGCAGTGCTAGTCTTCGACGGGACTATGGCTACACCTTC.